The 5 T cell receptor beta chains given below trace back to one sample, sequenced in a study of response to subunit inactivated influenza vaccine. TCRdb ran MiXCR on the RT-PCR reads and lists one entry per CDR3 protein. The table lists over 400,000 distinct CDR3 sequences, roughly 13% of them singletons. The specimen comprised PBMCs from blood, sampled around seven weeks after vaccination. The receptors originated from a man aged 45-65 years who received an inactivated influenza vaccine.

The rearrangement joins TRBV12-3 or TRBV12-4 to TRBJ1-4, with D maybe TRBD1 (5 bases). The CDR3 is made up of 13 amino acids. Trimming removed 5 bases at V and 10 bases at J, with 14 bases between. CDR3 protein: CASSHGTVSKLFF. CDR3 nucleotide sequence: TGTGCCAGCAGTCACGGGACTGTGTCAAAACTGTTTTTT.

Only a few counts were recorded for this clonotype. The CDR3 region is CASSLSQAPDTQYF. The CDR3 coding sequence is TGTGCCAGCAGCTTATCGCAGGCCCCAGATACGCAGTATTTT. This chain links TRBV7-2 with TRBJ2-3; D gene uncertain. Germline V gene sequence: CDR1 SGHTA, CDR2 FQGNSA. V dropped 2 bases and J dropped 4 bases, with 10 bases sitting between them. This CDR3 contains 14 residues.

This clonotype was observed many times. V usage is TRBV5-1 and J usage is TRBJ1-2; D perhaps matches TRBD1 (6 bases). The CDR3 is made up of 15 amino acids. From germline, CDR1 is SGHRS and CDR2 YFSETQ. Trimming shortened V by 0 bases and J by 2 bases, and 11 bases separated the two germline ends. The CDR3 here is CASSLGYRENYGYTF. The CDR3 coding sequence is TGCGCCAGCAGCTTGGGGTACAGGGAAAACTATGGCTACACCTTC.

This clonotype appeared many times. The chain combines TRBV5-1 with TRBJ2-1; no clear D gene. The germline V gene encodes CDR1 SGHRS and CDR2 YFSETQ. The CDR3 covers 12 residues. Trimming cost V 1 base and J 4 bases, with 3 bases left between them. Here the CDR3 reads CASSLRYNEQFF. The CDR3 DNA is TGCGCCAGCAGCTTGAGGTACAATGAGCAGTTCTTC. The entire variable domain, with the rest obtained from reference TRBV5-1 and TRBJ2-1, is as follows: KAGVTQTPRYLIKTRGQQVTLSCSPISGHRSVSWYQQTPGQGLQFLFEYFSETQRNKGNFPGRFSGRQFSNSRSEMNVSTLELGDSALYLCASSLRYNEQFFGPGTRLTVL.

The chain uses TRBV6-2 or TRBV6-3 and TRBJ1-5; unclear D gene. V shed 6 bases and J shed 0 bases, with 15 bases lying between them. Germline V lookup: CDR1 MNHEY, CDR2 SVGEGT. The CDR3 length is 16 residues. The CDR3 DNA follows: TGTGCCAGCAGCCCCGTCGCAGTGAATAGCAATCAGCCCCAGCATTTT. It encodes CASSPVAVNSNQPQHF.